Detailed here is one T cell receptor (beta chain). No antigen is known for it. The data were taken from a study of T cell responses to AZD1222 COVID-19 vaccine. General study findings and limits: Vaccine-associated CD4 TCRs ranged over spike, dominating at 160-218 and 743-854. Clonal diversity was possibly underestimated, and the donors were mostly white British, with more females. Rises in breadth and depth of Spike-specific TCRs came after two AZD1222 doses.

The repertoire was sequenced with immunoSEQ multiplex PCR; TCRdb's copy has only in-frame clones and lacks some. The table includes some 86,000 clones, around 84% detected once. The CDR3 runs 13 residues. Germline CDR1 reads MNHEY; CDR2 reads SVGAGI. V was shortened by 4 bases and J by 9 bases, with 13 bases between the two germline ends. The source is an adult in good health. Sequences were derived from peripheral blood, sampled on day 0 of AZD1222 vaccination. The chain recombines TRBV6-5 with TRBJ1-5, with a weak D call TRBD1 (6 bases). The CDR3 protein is CASSFSQGLPQHF. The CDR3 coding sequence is TGTGCCAGCAGTTTCTCACAGGGACTGCCCCAGCATTTT.